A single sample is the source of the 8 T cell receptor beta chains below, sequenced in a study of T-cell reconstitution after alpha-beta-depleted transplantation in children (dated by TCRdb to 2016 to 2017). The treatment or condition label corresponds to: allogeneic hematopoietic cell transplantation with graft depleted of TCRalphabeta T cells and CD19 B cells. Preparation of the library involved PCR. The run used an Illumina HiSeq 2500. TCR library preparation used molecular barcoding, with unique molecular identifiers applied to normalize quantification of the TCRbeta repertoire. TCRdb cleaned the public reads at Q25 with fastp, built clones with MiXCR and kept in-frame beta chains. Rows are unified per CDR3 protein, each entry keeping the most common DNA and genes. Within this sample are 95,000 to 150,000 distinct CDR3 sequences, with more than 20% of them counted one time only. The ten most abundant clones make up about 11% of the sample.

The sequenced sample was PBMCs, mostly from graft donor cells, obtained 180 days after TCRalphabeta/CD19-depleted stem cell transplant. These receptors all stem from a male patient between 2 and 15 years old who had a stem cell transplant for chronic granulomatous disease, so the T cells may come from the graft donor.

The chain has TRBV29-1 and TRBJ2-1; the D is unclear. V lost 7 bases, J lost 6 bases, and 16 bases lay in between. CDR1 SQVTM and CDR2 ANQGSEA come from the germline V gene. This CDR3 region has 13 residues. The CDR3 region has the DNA TGCAGCGCCCGGACCACTGCTGTCAATGAGCAGTTCTTC. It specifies CSARTTAVNEQFF.

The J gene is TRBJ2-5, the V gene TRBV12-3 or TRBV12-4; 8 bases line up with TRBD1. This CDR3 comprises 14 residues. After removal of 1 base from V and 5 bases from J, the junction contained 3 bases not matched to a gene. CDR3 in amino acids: CASSLGPGGETQYF. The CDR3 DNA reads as TGTGCCAGCAGTTTAGGCCCAGGGGGCGAGACCCAGTACTTC.

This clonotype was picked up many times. DNA for the CDR3: TGCAGTGCTGAGCAGCGGGAGTCCTACAATGAGCAGTTCTTC. Translation: CSAEQRESYNEQFF. The V and J genes are TRBV20-1 and TRBJ2-1; TRBD2 agrees at 8 bases. Germline CDR1 is DFQATT and CDR2 is SNEGSKA (reference sequence). This CDR3 has 14 amino acids. V shed 5 bases and J 1 base; nucleotides not matched to a gene: 4.

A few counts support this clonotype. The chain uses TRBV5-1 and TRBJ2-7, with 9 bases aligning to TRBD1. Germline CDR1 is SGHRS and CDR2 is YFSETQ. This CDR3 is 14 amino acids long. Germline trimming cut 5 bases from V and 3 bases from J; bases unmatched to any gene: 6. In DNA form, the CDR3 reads TGCGCCAGCAGTTTCGACAGGGGGGTCTACGAGCAGTACTTC. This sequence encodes CASSFDRGVYEQYF.

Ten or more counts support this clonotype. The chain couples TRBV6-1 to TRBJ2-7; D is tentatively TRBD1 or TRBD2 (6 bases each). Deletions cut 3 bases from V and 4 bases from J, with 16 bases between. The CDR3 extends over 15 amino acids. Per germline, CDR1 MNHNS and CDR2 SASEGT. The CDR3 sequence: CASSDSEEGGYEQYF. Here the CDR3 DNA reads TGTGCCAGCAGTGATTCGGAGGAGGGGGGATACGAGCAGTACTTC.

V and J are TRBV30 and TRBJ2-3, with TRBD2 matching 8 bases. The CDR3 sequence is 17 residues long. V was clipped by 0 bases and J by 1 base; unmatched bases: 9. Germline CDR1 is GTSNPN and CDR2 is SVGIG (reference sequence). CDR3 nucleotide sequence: TGTGCCTGGAGTGTACGGGAGGGAGGAGTTGGCACAGATACGCAGTATTTT. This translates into CAWSVREGGVGTDTQYF.

As DNA, the CDR3 is TGCGCCAGCAGCTCTCGACAGGGGCACAGTTACGAGCAGTACTTC. Residues: CASSSRQGHSYEQYF. The V and J genes are TRBV5-1 and TRBJ2-7; 8 bases line up with TRBD1. This CDR3 spans 15 amino acids. CDR1 and CDR2 (germline): SGHRS, YFSETQ. V trimming: 3 bases; J trimming: 4 bases; junction bases outside the gene matches: 9.

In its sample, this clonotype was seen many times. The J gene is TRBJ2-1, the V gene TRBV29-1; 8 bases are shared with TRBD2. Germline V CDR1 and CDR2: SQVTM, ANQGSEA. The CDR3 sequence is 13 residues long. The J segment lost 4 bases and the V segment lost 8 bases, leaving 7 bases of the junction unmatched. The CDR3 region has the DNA TGCAGCATCCGACTAGCGTTTTACAATGAGCAGTTCTTC. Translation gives CSIRLAFYNEQFF.